The rows below give T cell receptor beta chains drawn from one sample of a study of blood T cell repertoires in COVID-19. The repertoire was sequenced with immunoSEQ multiplex PCR; TCRdb's copy has only in-frame clones and lacks some. Of 310,000 or so clones listed, approximately 91% are singletons. Material: PBMCs or T cells enriched from blood (not recorded which). The receptors were sampled from a woman aged 40-49 years who had recovered from COVID-19. CDR3s include the opening cysteine and the closing phenylalanine or tryptophan. A D gene is named only where the DNA matches it firmly. Size tells how often a clone was seen (once, few, many) or the class of an expanded clone, and some rows leave it out.

>TRBD2|TRBV5-8|NA|TRBJ2-1
CASSSQGLAMNEQFF
TGTGCCAGCAGCTCACAGGGACTAGCGATGAATGAGCAGTTCTTC
>NA|TRBV7-2|NA|TRBJ2-7
CASSPGFYEQYF
TGTGCCAGCAGCCCCGGGTTCTACGAGCAGTACTTC
>TRBD1|TRBV13|NA|TRBJ2-5
CASSLGEGALETQYF
TGTGCCAGCAGCTTAGGCGAGGGGGCCTTGGAGACCCAGTACTTC
>TRBD1|TRBV2|few|TRBJ2-3
CASRGDRSTDTQYF
TGTGCCAGCAGGGGGGACAGGAGCACAGATACGCAGTATTTT
>TRBD1|TRBV11-2|NA|TRBJ1-4
CASSLLRGLEANEKLFF
TGTGCCAGCAGCTTACTGAGGGGGCTCGAGGCTAATGAAAAACTGTTTTTT
>TRBD1|TRBV6-5|NA|TRBJ1-2
CASRNGGQGAYGYTF
TGTGCCAGCAGGAATGGCGGACAGGGGGCCTATGGCTACACCTTC
>TRBD1|TRBV6-1|NA|TRBJ1-1
CASSEQLGGETMNTEAFF
TGTGCCAGCAGTGAACAATTAGGGGGCGAGACGATGAACACTGAAGCTTTCTTT
>NA|TRBV2|NA|TRBJ2-2
CASRGAGRPGELFF
TGTGCCAGCAGAGGGGCAGGAAGGCCCGGGGAGCTGTTTTTT
>TRBD2|TRBV6-5|NA|TRBJ2-3
CASSPSTSGRDTQYF
TGTGCCAGCAGTCCCTCGACTAGCGGGAGAGATACGCAGTATTTT
>NA|TRBV6-5|NA|TRBJ1-2
CASSPAGTFDYGYTF
TGTGCCAGCAGCCCCGCAGGGACATTCGACTATGGCTACACCTTC
>NA|TRBV29-1|NA|TRBJ2-1
CSVFWWGDYNEQFF
TGCAGCGTTTTCTGGTGGGGGGACTACAATGAGCAGTTCTTC
>TRBD2|TRBV25-1|NA|TRBJ2-5
CASVKLAGGFRAQYF
TGTGCCAGCGTCAAACTAGCGGGGGGCTTCCGGGCCCAGTACTTC
>TRBD1|TRBV28|NA|TRBJ1-2
CASSLSRDRDGYTF
TGTGCCAGCAGTTTGTCCCGCGACAGGGATGGCTACACCTTC
>TRBD2|TRBV11-3|NA|TRBJ2-5
CASSSGLAGVLETQYF
TGTGCCAGCAGCTCGGGACTAGCGGGAGTTTTAGAGACCCAGTACTTC
>NA|TRBV7-2|NA|TRBJ1-1
CASSARGKNTEAFF
TGTGCCAGCAGCGCCAGGGGAAAGAACACTGAAGCTTTCTTT
>TRBD1|TRBV6-5|NA|TRBJ2-7
CASSKPQGALDEQYF
TGTGCCAGCAGTAAGCCTCAGGGGGCCCTGGACGAGCAGTACTTC
>TRBD2|TRBV7-2|NA|TRBJ2-7
CASTPGGRSYEQYF
TGTGCCAGCACCCCAGGCGGGAGGAGCTACGAGCAGTACTTC
>NA|TRBV11-3|NA|TRBJ1-3
CASSLFGKLTDSGNTIYF
TGTGCCAGCAGCTTATTCGGGAAACTGACCGACTCTGGAAACACCATATATTTT
>TRBD2|TRBV5-1|NA|TRBJ2-5
CASSRTSGSIGTQYF
TGCGCCAGCAGCCGGACTAGCGGGAGTATCGGGACCCAGTACTTC
>TRBD1|TRBV19|NA|TRBJ1-5
CATSRDSYSNQPQHF
TGTGCCACCTCCCGGGACAGCTATAGCAATCAGCCCCAGCATTTT
>NA|TRBV7-9|few|TRBJ2-2
CASSFKPSGTPNTGELFF
TGTGCCAGCAGCTTTAAACCCTCGGGTACGCCGAACACCGGGGAGCTGTTTTTT
>TRBD1|TRBV7-9|NA|TRBJ1-1
CASSLGGQGRNTEAFF
TGTGCCAGCAGCTTAGGGGGACAGGGGAGGAACACTGAAGCTTTCTTT
>NA|TRBV3-1/TRBV3-2|NA|TRBJ1-2
CASSQDQATNYGYTF
TGTGCCAGCAGCCAAGATCAAGCCACTAACTATGGCTACACCTTC
>NA|TRBV18|NA|TRBJ1-1
CASSRSMNTEAFF
TGTGCCAGCTCCCGAAGCATGAACACTGAAGCTTTCTTT
>NA|TRBV4-3|few|TRBJ2-1
CASSQDGVTIPSHEQFF
TGCGCCAGCAGCCAAGACGGGGTGACTATTCCTTCCCATGAGCAGTTCTTC
>TRBD1|TRBV2|NA|TRBJ2-1
CASSTGVNEQFF
TGTGCCAGCAGTACAGGGGTCAATGAGCAGTTCTTC
>NA|TRBV11-2|once|TRBJ1-2
CASSLERNGEGYTF
TGTGCCAGCAGCTTAGAACGGAATGGAGAGGGCTACACCTTC
>TRBD2|TRBV28|NA|TRBJ2-5
CASSILAGGVETQYF
TGTGCCAGCAGTATCCTAGCGGGGGGAGTGGAGACCCAGTACTTC
>TRBD1|TRBV6-5|NA|TRBJ1-2
CASSYDREDGYTF
TGTGCCAGCAGTTACGACAGGGAGGATGGCTACACCTTC
>NA|TRBV4-3|few|TRBJ2-5
CASSQDILQETQYF
TGCGCCAGCAGCCAGGACATATTGCAAGAGACCCAGTACTTC
>NA|TRBV7-2|once|TRBJ2-7
CASSTQTGYYEQYF
TGTGCCAGCAGCACCCAGACAGGATACTACGAGCAGTACTTC
>TRBD2|TRBV12-3/TRBV12-4|NA|TRBJ2-1
CASSLAGAEQFF
TGTGCCAGCAGCCTAGCGGGAGCTGAGCAGTTCTTC
>TRBD1|TRBV19|NA|TRBJ1-5
CASRDRGDQPQHF
TGTGCCAGTAGAGACAGGGGTGATCAGCCCCAGCATTTT
>NA|TRBV5-6|NA|TRBJ1-2
CASSLEAGDVRGYTF
TGTGCCAGCAGCTTGGAGGCAGGGGATGTCCGTGGCTACACCTTC
>NA|TRBV5-1|NA|TRBJ1-6
CASSPGLGSPLHF
TGCGCCAGCAGCCCGGGATTGGGTTCACCCCTCCACTTT
>NA|TRBV28|once|TRBJ1-5
CASSRQANQPQHF
TGTGCCAGCAGTAGACAGGCCAATCAGCCCCAGCATTTT
>TRBD2|TRBV7-2|NA|TRBJ2-1
CASSSGTRKFF
TGTGCCAGCAGCTCCGGGACTAGGAAGTTCTTC
>NA|TRBV7-2|NA|TRBJ1-2
CASRPTGDYGYTF
TGTGCCAGCAGACCCACGGGGGACTATGGCTACACCTTC
>NA|TRBV5-6|NA|TRBJ2-3
CASRLGRRSTDTQYF
TGTGCCAGCAGGTTGGGGAGGCGGAGCACAGATACGCAGTATTTT
>NA|TRBV12-5|NA|TRBJ2-1
CASGLVYSFSYNEQFF
TGTGCTAGTGGTTTGGTATACAGCTTCTCCTACAATGAGCAGTTCTTC
>NA|TRBV29-1|NA|TRBJ1-1
CSVQGGQPGTEAFF
TGCAGCGTCCAAGGGGGACAACCCGGCACTGAAGCTTTCTTT
>TRBD1|TRBV4-3|NA|TRBJ2-2
CASRMDRVNTGELFF
TGCGCCAGCAGGATGGACAGGGTCAACACCGGGGAGCTGTTTTTT
>NA|TRBV9|NA|TRBJ2-3
CASSERTTSTDTQYF
TGTGCCAGCAGCGAACGGACTACTAGCACAGATACGCAGTATTTT
>NA|TRBV30|NA|TRBJ1-6
CAWTQGMDSPLHF
TGTGCCTGGACCCAGGGAATGGATTCACCCCTCCACTTT
>NA|TRBV27|NA|TRBJ1-1
CASSLSTGWTEAFF
TGTGCCAGCAGTTTATCAACAGGGTGGACTGAAGCTTTCTTT
>NA|TRBV7-9|few|TRBJ2-2
CASRGATGELFF
TGTGCCAGCAGAGGGGCCACCGGGGAGCTGTTTTTT
>NA|TRBV4-3|NA|TRBJ2-2
CASSQDAGGNTGELFF
TGCGCCAGCAGCCAAGATGCCGGCGGGAACACCGGGGAGCTGTTTTTT
>NA|TRBV27|NA|TRBJ1-5
CASSRGSGNQPQHF
TGTGCCAGCAGTAGGGGATCCGGTAATCAGCCCCAGCATTTT
>NA|TRBV11-2|NA|TRBJ1-1
CASSLDPGGTEAFF
TGTGCCAGCAGCTTAGATCCGGGAGGCACTGAAGCTTTCTTT
>NA|TRBV12-2|NA|TRBJ2-3
CASRLAGLAGGQDTQYF
TGTGCAAGTCGCTTAGCGGGACTAGCGGGAGGGCAAGATACGCAGTATTTT
>TRBD1|TRBV5-8|NA|TRBJ1-6
CASSPRTGTANSPLHF
TGTGCCAGCAGCCCCCGAACGGGGACAGCAAATTCACCCCTCCACTTT
>TRBD1|TRBV5-4|NA|TRBJ1-1
CASSSRGQGFTEAFF
TGTGCCAGCAGCTCCCGAGGACAGGGCTTCACTGAAGCTTTCTTT
>TRBD1|TRBV19|NA|TRBJ1-2
CASRSGQGGYGYTF
TGTGCCAGTAGGTCGGGACAGGGGGGCTATGGCTACACCTTC
>TRBD1|TRBV19|once|TRBJ1-3
CASSIDPGQGQGRVNF
TGTGCCAGTAGTATAGATCCCGGACAGGGACAAGGTCGGGTAAATTTT
>TRBD1|TRBV18|NA|TRBJ2-7
CASSPGQGIYEQYF
TGTGCCAGCTCACCGGGACAGGGAATCTACGAGCAGTACTTC
>TRBD1|TRBV4-3|NA|TRBJ2-3
CASSQDLRGQKTFSTDTQYF
TGCGCCAGCAGCCAAGATCTAAGGGGGCAGAAAACCTTTAGCACAGATACGCAGTATTTT
>TRBD2|TRBV6-2/TRBV6-3|NA|TRBJ2-3
CASSSSGASTDTQYF
TGTGCCAGCAGTTCCAGCGGGGCTAGCACAGATACGCAGTATTTT